This T cell receptor beta chain was recorded in a study of patients and donors after allogeneic stem cell transplantation. From the RT-PCR reads, TCRdb called clonotypes with MiXCR, one entry per CDR3 protein. The table records about 960,000 distinct CDR3 sequences, roughly 18% of them present only once. The CDR3 loop spans 14 amino acids. Germline V gene data show CDR1 as MNHEY and CDR2 as SMNVEV (reference sequence). V shed 6 bases, J shed 5 bases, and the junction held 5 bases outside the gene matches. V usage is TRBV27 and J usage is TRBJ2-3, with 10 bases aligning to TRBD2. This TCR derives from a human donor who was either an allogeneic HSCT recipient or a stem cell or donor lymphocyte infusion donor (not recorded which). It is not recorded whose cells these are; they may come from a transplant donor. The specimen was blood, either unsorted or a sorted T cell fraction (not recorded which). CDR3 amino acids: CASSRWTSGDTQYF. The CDR3 nucleotides are TGTGCCAGCAGCCGATGGACTAGCGGAGATACGCAGTATTTT.